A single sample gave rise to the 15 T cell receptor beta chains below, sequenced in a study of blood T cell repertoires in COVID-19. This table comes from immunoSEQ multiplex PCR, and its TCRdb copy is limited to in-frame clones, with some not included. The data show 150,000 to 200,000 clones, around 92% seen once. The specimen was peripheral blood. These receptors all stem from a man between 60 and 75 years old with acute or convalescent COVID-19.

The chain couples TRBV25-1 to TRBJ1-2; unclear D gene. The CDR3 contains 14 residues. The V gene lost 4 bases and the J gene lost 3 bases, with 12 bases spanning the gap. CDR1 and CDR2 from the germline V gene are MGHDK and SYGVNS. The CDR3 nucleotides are TGTGCCAGCAGTGGATTCGGTTTATACTATGGCTACACCTTC. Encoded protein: CASSGFGLYYGYTF.

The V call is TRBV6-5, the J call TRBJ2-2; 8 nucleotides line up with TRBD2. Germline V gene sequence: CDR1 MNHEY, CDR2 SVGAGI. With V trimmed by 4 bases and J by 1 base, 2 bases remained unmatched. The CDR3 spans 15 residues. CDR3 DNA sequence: TGTGCCAGCAGTTCGGGACTAGGGAACACCGGGGAGCTGTTTTTT. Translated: CASSSGLGNTGELFF.

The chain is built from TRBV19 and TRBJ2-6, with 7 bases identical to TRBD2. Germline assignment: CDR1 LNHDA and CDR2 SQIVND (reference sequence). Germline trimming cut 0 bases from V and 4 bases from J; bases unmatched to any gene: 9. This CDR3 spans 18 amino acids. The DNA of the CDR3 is TGTGCCAGTAGTATAGAGGACGGGGGGACTGGCGGGGCCAACGTCCTGACTTTC. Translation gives CASSIEDGGTGGANVLTF.

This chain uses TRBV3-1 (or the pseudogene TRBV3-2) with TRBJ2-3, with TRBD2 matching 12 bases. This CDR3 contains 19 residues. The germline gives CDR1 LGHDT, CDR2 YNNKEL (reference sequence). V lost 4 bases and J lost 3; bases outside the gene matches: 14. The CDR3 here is CASSLILAGGPSGTDTQYF. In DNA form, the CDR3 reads TGTGCCAGCAGCCTAATTCTAGCGGGGGGGCCCTCGGGGACAGATACGCAGTATTTT.

CDR3 DNA sequence: TGCGCCAGCAGCTTGAGGATTAAAGTAGGGGGAGGGGAAAACACTGAAGCTTTCTTT. Amino acids: CASSLRIKVGGGENTEAFF. The V call is TRBV5-1, the J call TRBJ1-1; possible D gene TRBD1, 6 bases. The CDR3 is made up of 19 amino acids. Germline CDR1 SGHRS, CDR2 YFSETQ. V lost 1 base and J 2 bases, leaving 24 bases between the germline ends. Full variable domain (outside the CDR3, taken from reference TRBV5-1 and TRBJ1-1): KAGVTQTPRYLIKTRGQQVTLSCSPISGHRSVSWYQQTPGQGLQFLFEYFSETQRNKGNFPGRFSGRQFSNSRSEMNVSTLELGDSALYLCASSLRIKVGGGENTEAFFGQGTRLTVV.

The CDR3 DNA sequence: TGTGCCAGCAAAAGGGGGGGGCGCGGGTCCTACGAGCAGTACTTC. Translation gives CASKRGGRGSYEQYF. The V call is TRBV6-5, the J call TRBJ2-7; weak D call: TRBD2 (7 bases). The CDR3 length is 15 residues. The V gene's germline CDR1 is MNHEY and CDR2 SVGAGI. The V and J ends lost 7 bases and 1 base respectively, with 17 bases between them.

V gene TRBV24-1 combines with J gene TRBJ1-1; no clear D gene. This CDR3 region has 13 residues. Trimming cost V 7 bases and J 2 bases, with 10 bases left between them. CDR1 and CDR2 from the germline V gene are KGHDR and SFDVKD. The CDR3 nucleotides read TGTGCCACCAGACATACAGCCAACACTGAAGCTTTCTTT. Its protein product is CATRHTANTEAFF.

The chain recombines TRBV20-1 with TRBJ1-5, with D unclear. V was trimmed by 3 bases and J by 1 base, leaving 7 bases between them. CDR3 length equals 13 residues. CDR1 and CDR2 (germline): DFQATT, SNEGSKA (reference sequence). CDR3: CSASAGSNQPQHF. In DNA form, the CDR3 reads TGCAGTGCTAGTGCGGGGAGCAATCAGCCCCAGCATTTT.

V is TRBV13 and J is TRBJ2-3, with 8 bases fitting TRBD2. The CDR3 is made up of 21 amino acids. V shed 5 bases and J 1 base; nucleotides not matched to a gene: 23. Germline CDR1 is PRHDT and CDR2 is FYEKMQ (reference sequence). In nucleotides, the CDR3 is TGTGCCAGCAGCCCGACTTCCGTAGTAGCGGGGAAGGTGTGGGGCACAGATACGCAGTATTTT. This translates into CASSPTSVVAGKVWGTDTQYF.

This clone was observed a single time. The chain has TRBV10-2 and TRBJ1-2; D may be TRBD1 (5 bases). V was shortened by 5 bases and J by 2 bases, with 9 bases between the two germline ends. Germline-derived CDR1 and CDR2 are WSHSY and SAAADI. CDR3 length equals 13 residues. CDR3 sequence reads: CASSPTVNYGYTF. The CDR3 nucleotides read TGCGCCAGCAGTCCGACAGTGAACTATGGCTACACCTTC.

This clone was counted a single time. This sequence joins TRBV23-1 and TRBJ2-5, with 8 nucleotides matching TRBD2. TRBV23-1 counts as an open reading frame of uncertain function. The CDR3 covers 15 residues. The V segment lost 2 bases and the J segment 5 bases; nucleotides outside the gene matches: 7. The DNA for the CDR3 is TGCGCCAGCAGTCAAAAGACGGGGGGGCCGGAGACCCAGTACTTC. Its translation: CASSQKTGGPETQYF.

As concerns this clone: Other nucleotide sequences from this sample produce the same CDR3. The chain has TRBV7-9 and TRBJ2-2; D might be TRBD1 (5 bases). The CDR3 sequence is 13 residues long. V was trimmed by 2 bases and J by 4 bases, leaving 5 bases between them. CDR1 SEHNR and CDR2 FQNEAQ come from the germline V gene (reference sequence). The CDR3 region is CASSLQGTGELFF. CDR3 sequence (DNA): TGTGCCAGCAGCTTACAGGGCACCGGGGAGCTGTTTTTT.

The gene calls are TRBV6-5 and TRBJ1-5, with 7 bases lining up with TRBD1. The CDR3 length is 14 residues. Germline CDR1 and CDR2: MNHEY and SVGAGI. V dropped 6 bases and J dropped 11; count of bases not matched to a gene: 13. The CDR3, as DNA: TGTGCCAGCAGGTCCGGGACAGACTCGGGGACCCAGCATTTT. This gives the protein CASRSGTDSGTQHF.

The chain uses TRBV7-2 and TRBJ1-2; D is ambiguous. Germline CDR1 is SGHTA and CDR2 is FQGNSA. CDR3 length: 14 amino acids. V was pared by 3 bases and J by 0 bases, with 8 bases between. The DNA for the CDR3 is TGTGCCAGCAGCTTGGGGAGCACTAACTATGGCTACACCTTC. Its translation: CASSLGSTNYGYTF.

The chain's CDR3 is CANQGVGSYNEQFF. The CDR3 bases are TGTGCCAACCAGGGTGTGGGCTCCTACAATGAGCAGTTCTTC. The genes are TRBV2 and TRBJ2-1; D perhaps matches TRBD1 (5 bases). With 10 bases removed from V and 0 bases from J, the gap between germline ends came to 13 bases. The CDR3 is made up of 14 amino acids. The germline V gene has CDR1 SNHLY and CDR2 FYNNEI.